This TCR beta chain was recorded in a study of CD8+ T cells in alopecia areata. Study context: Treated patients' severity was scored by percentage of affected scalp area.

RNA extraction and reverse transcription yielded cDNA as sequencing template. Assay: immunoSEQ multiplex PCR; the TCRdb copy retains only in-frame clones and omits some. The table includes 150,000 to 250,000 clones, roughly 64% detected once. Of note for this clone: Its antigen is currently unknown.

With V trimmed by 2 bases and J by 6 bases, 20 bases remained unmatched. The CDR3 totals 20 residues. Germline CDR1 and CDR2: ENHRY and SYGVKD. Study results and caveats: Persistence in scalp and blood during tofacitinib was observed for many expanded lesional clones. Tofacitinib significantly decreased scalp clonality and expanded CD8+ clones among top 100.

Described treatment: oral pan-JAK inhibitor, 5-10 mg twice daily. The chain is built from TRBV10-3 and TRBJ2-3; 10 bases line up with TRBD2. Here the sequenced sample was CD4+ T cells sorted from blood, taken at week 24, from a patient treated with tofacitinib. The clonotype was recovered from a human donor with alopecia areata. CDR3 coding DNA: TGTGCCATCAGTGAGCCGCGGGGAATTGCACTAGCGGGATCGAGGGATACGCAGTATTTT. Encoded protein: CAISEPRGIALAGSRDTQYF.